The next 18 T cell receptor beta chains were all read from a single sample in a study of cytomegalovirus exposure and HLA in healthy donors. Clones were read by immunoSEQ multiplex PCR, and TCRdb kept only the in-frame ones, dropping some. Counted here are about 220,000 clones, approximately 83% occurring once; the ten biggest clones make up around an eighth. Sample: PBMCs. These receptors were taken from a woman in her thirties in good health and CMV-seropositive.

The rearrangement joins TRBV27 to TRBJ2-3, with TRBD2 matching over 11 bases. Germline-derived CDR1 and CDR2 are MNHEY and SMNVEV (reference sequence). The CDR3 is 15 amino acids. Germline trimming cut 5 bases from V and 2 bases from J; bases unmatched to any gene: 3. The CDR3 region has the DNA TGTGCCAGCAGTCTGGGACTAGCGGTCACAGATACGCAGTATTTT. This codes for CASSLGLAVTDTQYF.

The V gene is TRBV11-3, the J gene TRBJ2-3, with 7 nucleotides matching TRBD1. Unmatched junction bases numbered 8, after V lost 8 bases and J lost 3 bases. CDR1 and CDR2 from the germline V gene are SGHNT and YENEEA. The CDR3 is 14 amino acids. Here the CDR3 reads CASCRAGGTDTQYF. The CDR3 nucleotides are TGTGCCAGCTGTCGAGCAGGGGGTACAGATACGCAGTATTTT.

The V gene is TRBV11-3, the J gene TRBJ2-7; no firm D call. In germline, CDR1 is SGHNT, CDR2 YENEEA. The V gene lost 4 bases and the J gene lost 1 base, with 11 bases spanning the gap. The CDR3 loop spans 14 amino acids. The CDR3, as DNA: TGTGCCAGCAGCTCGCGACGTCTATCCTACGAGCAGTACTTC. As protein: CASSSRRLSYEQYF.

This rearrangement joins TRBV4-1 to TRBJ2-6; D perhaps matches TRBD1 (5 bases). V dropped 11 bases and J dropped 0 bases, with 11 bases sitting between them. This CDR3 is 14 amino acids long. Germline CDR1 and CDR2: MGHRA and YSYEKL. Written as DNA, the CDR3 is TGCGCCGCCGGACATCCCTCTGGGGCCAACGTCCTGACTTTC. Its translation is CAAGHPSGANVLTF.

V is TRBV2 and J is TRBJ1-3; D call uncertain. CDR1 is SNHLY, CDR2 FYNNEI, per germline. V dropped 6 bases and J dropped 0 bases, with 24 bases sitting between them. This CDR3 is built from 19 residues. The CDR3 region has the DNA TGTGCCAGCAGATACACCCGGAGAAATGAACCAGACTCTGGAAACACCATATATTTT. It codes for CASRYTRRNEPDSGNTIYF.

This clone was found once. J is TRBJ1-1 and V is TRBV30; possible D gene TRBD1, 6 bases. Germline lookup yields CDR1 GTSNPN and CDR2 SVGIG (reference sequence). The germline V and J ends were trimmed by 0 bases and 10 bases, with 18 bases remaining between them. The length of the CDR3 is 14 residues. CDR3 protein: CAWSVQGGTRGAFF. The CDR3 bases are TGTGCCTGGAGTGTACAAGGGGGGACCCGGGGAGCTTTCTTT.

This CDR3 reads CASSQDSPTSGEETQYF. The CDR3 nucleotides read TGCGCCAGCAGCCAAGATAGCCCCACTAGCGGAGAAGAGACCCAGTACTTC. This sequence joins TRBV4-3 and TRBJ2-5; 8 bases map to TRBD2. The junction had 9 bases not matched to a gene; V was cut back by 0 bases and J by 3 bases. CDR3 size: 17 residues. Looked up from germline, CDR1 is LGHNA and CDR2 is YSLEER.

The CDR3 here is CASSAGNQPQHF. CDR3 nucleotide sequence: TGTGCCAGCAGCGCGGGAAATCAGCCCCAGCATTTT. The chain joins TRBV9 to TRBJ1-5; D uncertain. Germline V lookup: CDR1 SGDLS, CDR2 YYNGEE. The V gene lost 3 bases and the J gene lost 4 bases, with 5 bases spanning the gap. The CDR3 is made up of 12 amino acids. The complete variable domain, with remaining parts taken from reference TRBV9 and TRBJ1-5, reads DSGVTQTPKHLITATGQRVTLRCSPRSGDLSVYWYQQSLDQGLQFLIQYYNGEERAKGNILERFSAQQFPDLHSELNLSSLELGDSALYFCASSAGNQPQHFGDGTRLSIL.

The V gene is TRBV28, the J gene TRBJ2-7; 7 positions match TRBD1. Germline trimming cut 2 bases from V and 4 bases from J; bases unmatched to any gene: 8. The CDR3 consists of 15 residues. Germline CDR1 MDHEN, CDR2 SYDVKM. This CDR3 reads CASSLLYRGRYEQYF. The CDR3, as DNA: TGTGCCAGCAGTTTACTATACAGGGGACGTTACGAGCAGTACTTC.

This chain links TRBV2 with TRBJ1-2; weak D call: TRBD1 (5 bases). The V gene's germline CDR1 is SNHLY and CDR2 FYNNEI. This CDR3 contains 14 residues. Trimming removed 2 bases at V and 2 bases at J, with 9 bases between. The CDR3 region is CASSESPGNYGYTF. The CDR3 DNA reads TGTGCCAGCAGTGAAAGCCCAGGGAACTATGGCTACACCTTC. Looking up the rest from reference TRBV2 and TRBJ1-2 gives the full variable domain: EPEVTQTPSHQVTQMGQEVILRCVPISNHLYFYWYRQILGQKVEFLVSFYNNEISEKSEIFDDQFSVERPDGSNFTLKIRSTKLEDSAMYFCASSESPGNYGYTFGSGTRLTVV.

In this sample, this clone turned up a few times. This chain's CDR3 is CASSQMTSGRGTGELFF. CDR3 DNA sequence: TGCGCCAGCAGCCAGATGACTAGCGGGAGAGGAACCGGGGAGCTGTTTTTT. The gene calls are TRBV5-1 and TRBJ2-2, with 12 bases that match TRBD2. This CDR3 spans 17 amino acids. Looked up from germline, CDR1 is SGHRS and CDR2 is YFSETQ. V gave up 4 bases and J gave up 5 bases; unmatched junction bases: 9.

To note about this clone: One end of the junction does not line up with germline, which may come from a read error. The chain uses TRBV2 and TRBJ1-4, with 8 bases identical to TRBD1. CDR3 length: 16 residues. CDR1 is SNHLY, CDR2 FYNNEI, per germline. CDR3 coding DNA: TGTGTCAGCGGGCAGGGGGCTGATTCAACTAATGAAAAACTGTTTTTT. This codes for CVSGQGADSTNEKLFF.

As concerns this clone: The DNA is left out, because the CDR3 cannot be placed on it with certainty; the CDR3 is given as TCRdb lists it. The V gene is TRBV4-1, the J gene TRBJ2-3; the table assigns TRBD1, which was not confirmed against the DNA. Germline values: CDR1 MGHRA, CDR2 YSYEKL. The CDR3 sequence runs 17 residues, both termini included. CDR3 sequence: CASSLRAGTGGTDTQYF.

The chain carries TRBV6-5 and TRBJ2-2; D possibly corresponds to TRBD1 (5 bases). CDR3 length: 14 amino acids. Germline V gene data show CDR1 as MNHEY and CDR2 as SVGAGI. Deletions cut 3 bases from V and 6 bases from J, with 11 bases between. CDR3 nucleotide sequence: TGTGCCAGCAGTTATCGTTGGGGCCCCGGGGAGCTGTTTTTT. This translates into CASSYRWGPGELFF.

This clone is a singleton in its sample. The J gene is TRBJ2-2, the V gene TRBV27, with D unresolved. The V end lost 1 base, the J end lost 0 bases, and 6 bases lay between the germline ends. Looked up from germline, CDR1 is MNHEY and CDR2 is SMNVEV (reference sequence). The CDR3 contains 15 residues. CDR3 nucleotide sequence: TGTGCCAGCAGTTTATTTCGATCGAACACCGGGGAGCTGTTTTTT. This encodes CASSLFRSNTGELFF.

V and J are TRBV30 and TRBJ2-2; 8 positions match TRBD1. Germline assignment: CDR1 GTSNPN and CDR2 SVGIG (reference sequence). This CDR3 contains 15 residues. Trimming at V came to 4 bases and at J to 3 bases, leaving 7 bases not matched to a gene. The CDR3 DNA is TGTGCCTGGATCGGCGGGACAGGTCACACCGGGGAGCTGTTTTTT. Translated: CAWIGGTGHTGELFF.

V gene TRBV6-1 combines with J gene TRBJ2-2, with TRBD2 identical over 9 bases. Trimming at V came to 1 base and at J to 6 bases, leaving 9 bases not matched to a gene. Looked up from germline, CDR1 is MNHNS and CDR2 is SASEGT. This CDR3 spans 17 amino acids. The CDR3 coding sequence is TGTGCCAGCAGTGAAGGACCGGGTCGACTAGCGGCCGGGGAGCTGTTTTTT. It yields the protein CASSEGPGRLAAGELFF.

The chain couples TRBV6-1 to TRBJ2-6; 7 bases map to TRBD1. The CDR3 has 15 amino acids. Unmatched junction bases numbered 5, after V lost 5 bases and J lost 4 bases. Germline CDR1 and CDR2: MNHNS and SASEGT. The CDR3 DNA is TGTGCCAGCAGTTCCCAGGGGGTCGGGGCCAACGTCCTGACTTTC. It specifies CASSSQGVGANVLTF.